This T cell receptor beta chain was captured in a study of blood T cells in healthy people across ages. V shed 4 bases and J shed 3 bases, with 11 bases lying between them. The CDR3 contains 14 residues. Germline lookup yields CDR1 SGDLS and CDR2 YYNGEE. The use of a sample-barcoded 5' primer and a J-beta primer mix characterized a second PCR of roughly 7 to 11 cycles. Each of the cDNA molecules was tagged by a template-switch adaptor with 12 random nucleotides. TCRdb re-called the 5' RACE reads through MiXCR, storing one row per CDR3 protein. Seen here are roughly 1,800,000 distinct CDR3 sequences, about 49% observed once, and the top ten hold approximately 2%. General observations from the study: Per million T cells, TCR beta diversity dropped about linearly as age rose. CMV status of donors was not determined, possibly confounding expanded clonotype changes.

As regards this clonotype: Its target is unknown.

The specimen sequenced was blood. The chain links TRBV9 to TRBJ2-1; no reliable D call. This clonotype originated in a woman aged 40 to 55 in good health. The CDR3 is CASSSYMGYNEQFF. In DNA form, the CDR3 reads TGTGCCAGCAGCAGTTACATGGGCTACAATGAGCAGTTCTTC.